The rows below give T cell receptor beta chains drawn from one sample of a study of blood T cell repertoires in COVID-19. TCRdb's table, derived via immunoSEQ multiplex PCR, lists solely in-frame clones and lacks some. The top ten hold approximately 1.3% of the sample, which has more than 300,000 clones, around 80% seen once. The source material was peripheral blood. The source is a woman aged 45-65 years with acute or convalescent COVID-19. CDR3s include the opening cysteine and the closing phenylalanine or tryptophan. Fields, in order: clone size, D gene, J gene, V gene, CDR3 DNA, CDR3 protein. A D gene is named only where the DNA matches it firmly. A row's size may be missing; if present it is once, few, many or a size class.

NA TRBD2 TRBJ2-1 TRBV7-2 TGTGCCAGCAGCTTAGTTGCGGGGGGGCAGGGGTATGAGCAGTTCTTC CASSLVAGGQGYEQFF
NA NA TRBJ1-5 TRBV19 TGTGCCAGTACCTGGACAGCTAGCAATCAGCCCCAGCATTTT CASTWTASNQPQHF
NA TRBD1 TRBJ2-3 TRBV29-1 TGCAGCGCTCGGCGACAGGGGGCAGCAGATACGCAGTATTTT CSARRQGAADTQYF
NA NA TRBJ1-2 TRBV20-1 TGCAGTGCTAGACATTACTATGGCTACACCTTC CSARHYYGYTF
once NA TRBJ1-3 TRBV7-9 TGTGCCAGCAGCTCCTCAGGGGACACCATATATTTT CASSSSGDTIYF
NA NA TRBJ1-5 TRBV5-5 TGTGCCAGCAGCTCTTTAGAAGGCAATCAGCCCCAGCATTTT CASSSLEGNQPQHF
NA NA TRBJ1-4 TRBV2 TGTGCCAGCAGGATAGACACCGAAAAACTGTTTTTT CASRIDTEKLFF
NA NA TRBJ2-6 TRBV10-3 TGTGCCATCAGTGAGCCCGGTGTTAGGGGGTCTGGGGCCAACGTCCTGACTTTC CAISEPGVRGSGANVLTF
NA NA TRBJ1-6 TRBV2 TGTGCCAGCAGTGAAGCGCGAGGGTACCAGTATAATTCACCCCTCCACTTT CASSEARGYQYNSPLHF
once NA TRBJ2-7 TRBV19 TGTGCCAGTAGTATAAGGGGTGACGAGCAGTACTTC CASSIRGDEQYF
NA TRBD2 TRBJ2-2 TRBV11-3 TGTGCCAGCAGCCCTGGACTAGCGGGGGGATCCGGGGAGCTGTTTTTT CASSPGLAGGSGELFF
NA NA TRBJ1-4 TRBV7-2 TGTGCCAGCAGCTACGTACCTGACGGGAATGAAAAACTGTTTTTT CASSYVPDGNEKLFF
many NA TRBJ2-5 TRBV4-1 TGCGCCAGCAGCAACCACTTACAGGGTAGGGAGACCCAGTACTTC CASSNHLQGRETQYF
NA TRBD1 TRBJ2-1 TRBV9 TGTGCCAGCACCCAGACAGGGGGCCTCAATGAGCAGTTCTTC CASTQTGGLNEQFF
NA TRBD2 TRBJ2-1 TRBV2 TGTGCCAGCACCTATGTCGGTGGGGCGGGAGGTGGTGAGCAGTTCTTC CASTYVGGAGGGEQFF
NA TRBD2 TRBJ2-5 TRBV20-1 TGCAGTGCTAGTTCTAGCGGAGCACAAGAGACCCAGTACTTC CSASSSGAQETQYF
NA TRBD2 TRBJ2-2 TRBV11-2 TGTGCCAGCAGCGCCTACGGGACTAGCGGGAGTGGCACCGGGGAGCTGTTTTTT CASSAYGTSGSGTGELFF
NA NA TRBJ1-5 TRBV27 TGTGCCAGCAGTTTCCTCCCGGATCAGCCCCAGCATTTT CASSFLPDQPQHF
NA NA TRBJ2-4 TRBV19 TGTGCCAGTAGTATGCAGGGATCCAAAAACATTCAGTACTTC CASSMQGSKNIQYF
NA NA TRBJ1-1 TRBV11-3 TGTGCCAGCAGCTTAAGAGGGACTGAAGCTTTCTTT CASSLRGTEAFF
NA TRBD2 TRBJ2-2 TRBV5-4 TGTGCCAGCAGCCCCGGGACTAGCGGGAGGGGTGGGGAGCTGTTTTTT CASSPGTSGRGGELFF
NA NA TRBJ2-3 TRBV13 TGTGCCAGCAGCTTTCTGGGGCTGATAGATACGCAGTATTTT CASSFLGLIDTQYF
NA NA TRBJ2-3 TRBV2 TGTGCCAGCACGAGGGAGACCTTCACAGATACGCAGTATTTT CASTRETFTDTQYF
NA NA TRBJ1-3 TRBV7-6 TGTGCCAGCAGCTCCTCCGTCTCTGGAAACACCATATATTTT CASSSSVSGNTIYF